This is a list of T cell receptor beta chains from one sample in a study of shared clonotypes between healthy human individuals. Some clones are missing from TCRdb's copy, which holds only in-frame ones; the method was immunoSEQ multiplex PCR. This sample carries millions of clones, 90% to 95% of them seen once, and the ten largest clones take roughly 0.15%. Sample: naive CD4+ T cells sorted from blood. The receptors originated from a man younger than 35 in good health. The CDR3 runs from the conserved cysteine through the conserved F or W. Not all rows give a size; the values are once, few, many and, for expanded clones, a class.

j_gene	abundance	v_gene	CDR3aa
TRBJ2-6	.	TRBV2	CASSPTVSGANVLTF
TRBJ1-6	.	TRBV19	CASSFGQGSSYNSPLHF
TRBJ1-6	few	TRBV10-2	CASSERRGWNSPLHF
TRBJ2-7	once	TRBV9	CASSRGVGSGLGSYEQYF
TRBJ2-7	.	TRBV5-4	CASSADRSSYEQYF
TRBJ2-3	.	TRBV5-1	CASSLGARAADTQYF
TRBJ2-3	.	TRBV6-6	CASSQMRAPTDTQYF
TRBJ2-1	.	TRBV18	CASSPPSAGNEQFF
TRBJ2-5	.	TRBV19	CASTHTGGSETQYF
TRBJ1-3	.	TRBV7-2	CASRPGGAGNTIYF
TRBJ1-5	.	TRBV19	CASSIGGASNQPQHF
TRBJ2-7	once	TRBV10-3	CAISESGGGYEQYF
TRBJ2-1	.	TRBV6-5	CASSRQGREQFF
TRBJ1-6	.	TRBV18	CASSPDSDNSPLHF
TRBJ2-5	.	TRBV15	CATSRDQQGKGETQYF
TRBJ2-3	.	TRBV18	CASSRVDTQYF
TRBJ2-7	.	TRBV15	CATSRIAARAGTPDEQYF
TRBJ1-1	.	TRBV6-1	CASSEMGGEAFF
TRBJ2-1	.	TRBV7-2	CASSLGGGVYNEQFF
TRBJ2-1	.	TRBV4-2	CASSQVSEDEQFF
TRBJ1-1	.	TRBV7-9	CASSPTTGQGEAFF
TRBJ2-7	.	TRBV19	CASSSGTGGNYEQYF
TRBJ2-3	once	TRBV9	CASSVREGAASTDTQYF
TRBJ2-1	.	TRBV7-9	CASSANRGHNEQFF
TRBJ1-6	.	TRBV2	CASSSGGLGVRSPLHF
TRBJ1-2	.	TRBV6-5	CASSHPGLNGYTF
TRBJ1-5	.	TRBV4-1	CASSPISKGGANQPQHF
TRBJ2-7	.	TRBV4-1	CASSQEDRGISYEQYF
TRBJ2-2	.	TRBV4-1	CASSQAGGGSEELFF